These T cell receptor beta chains were read from a single sample in a study of blood T cell repertoires in COVID-19. Repertoires were generated with immunoSEQ multiplex PCR, while TCRdb's copy carries only in-frame clones and drops some. The table lists 120,000 to 150,000 clones, approximately 88% of them singletons. Sequencing was performed on peripheral blood. The source of these receptors is a man in his 60s with active or convalescent COVID-19. Each CDR3 is given with its conserved first and last residue. D genes are given only for firm matches. Not every row has a clone size; where given, it reads once, few, many or a size class.

size: .; D: TRBD1; V: TRBV19; J: TRBJ2-2; DNA: TGTGCCAGTAGTATAGATCGCGGACAGGGAACCGGGGAGCTGTTTTTT; CDR3: CASSIDRGQGTGELFF
size: .; D: .; V: TRBV28; J: TRBJ1-5; DNA: TGTGCCAGCAGTAGACAGTTCAATCAGCCCCAGCATTTT; CDR3: CASSRQFNQPQHF
size: .; D: TRBD2; V: TRBV28; J: TRBJ2-5; DNA: TGTGCCAGCAATTTTAGGCGGGAGGTGCCGGAGACCCAGTACTTC; CDR3: CASNFRREVPETQYF
size: .; D: TRBD2; V: TRBV27; J: TRBJ2-1; DNA: TGTGCCAGCAGTTTATCGGGTCTAGCGGGAGTGGGACAGTTCTTC; CDR3: CASSLSGLAGVGQFF
size: .; D: TRBD1; V: TRBV19; J: TRBJ2-1; DNA: TGTGCCAGTAGCCCCTTGGGGGTCGGGACAGGGGGTCCCAATGAGCAGTTCTTC; CDR3: CASSPLGVGTGGPNEQFF
size: .; D: TRBD2; V: TRBV5-1; J: TRBJ2-3; DNA: TGCGCCAGCAGCTACGGGGGACTAGCGGGAGGGAGTACAGATACGCAGTATTTT; CDR3: CASSYGGLAGGSTDTQYF
size: .; D: .; V: TRBV7-3; J: TRBJ2-6; DNA: TGTGCCAGCACCGAAAAAGGGGGAGCTGGGGCCAACGTCCTGACTTTC; CDR3: CASTEKGGAGANVLTF
size: once; D: .; V: TRBV6-1; J: TRBJ1-4; DNA: TGTGCCAGCAGTGAACGGAGGAATGAAAAACTGTTTTTT; CDR3: CASSERRNEKLFF
size: .; D: .; V: TRBV5-4; J: TRBJ1-2; DNA: TGTGCCAGCAGCCCAGGGTCAGCTAACTATGGCTACACCTTC; CDR3: CASSPGSANYGYTF
size: .; D: TRBD1; V: TRBV6-5; J: TRBJ2-7; DNA: TGTGCCAGCAGTACGGGACAGGGGGCTCTCGAGCAGTACTTC; CDR3: CASSTGQGALEQYF
size: .; D: TRBD2; V: TRBV9; J: TRBJ2-7; DNA: TGTGCCAGCAGCGTAACGCCTAGCGGGACCGCGCAGTACTTC; CDR3: CASSVTPSGTAQYF
size: .; D: TRBD2; V: TRBV5-6; J: TRBJ2-1; DNA: TGTGCCAGCAGCCGTAGCGGGAGCAATGAGCAGTTCTTC; CDR3: CASSRSGSNEQFF
size: .; D: .; V: TRBV25-1; J: TRBJ1-1; DNA: TGTGCCAGCAGTCCCCAGGGAGGCACTGAAGCTTTCTTT; CDR3: CASSPQGGTEAFF
size: .; D: TRBD2; V: TRBV9; J: TRBJ2-1; DNA: TGTGCCAGCAGCGTTGCCGGACTAGCCGTAAATGAGCAGTTCTTC; CDR3: CASSVAGLAVNEQFF
size: few; D: .; V: TRBV12-3/TRBV12-4; J: TRBJ2-2; DNA: TGTGCCAGCTTCGGACAAAACACCGGGGAGCTGTTTTTT; CDR3: CASFGQNTGELFF
size: .; D: .; V: TRBV28; J: TRBJ2-3; DNA: TGTGCCAGCAGCCTCGCGGGTAGCACAGATACGCAGTATTTT; CDR3: CASSLAGSTDTQYF
size: .; D: TRBD2; V: TRBV6-6; J: TRBJ2-7; DNA: TGTGCCAGCAGTTCACTTAGACTAGCGGGATACGAGCAGTACTTC; CDR3: CASSSLRLAGYEQYF
size: .; D: TRBD1; V: TRBV2; J: TRBJ2-2; DNA: TGTGCCAGCAGTGTGGGACAGGGTCACACCGGGGAGCTGTTTTTT; CDR3: CASSVGQGHTGELFF
size: .; D: TRBD2; V: TRBV9; J: TRBJ2-2; DNA: TGTGCCAGCAGCGTAGGAGGGACTAGCCTCACCGGGGAGCTGTTTTTT; CDR3: CASSVGGTSLTGELFF
size: .; D: TRBD2; V: TRBV6-4; J: TRBJ2-3; DNA: TGTGCCAGCAGTGGGCGGGAGAGGGTAGATACGCAGTATTTT; CDR3: CASSGRERVDTQYF
size: .; D: TRBD2; V: TRBV4-1; J: TRBJ2-2; DNA: TGCGCCAGCAGCCAAACCCCGACTAGCGGGGCGGGAGCCGGGGAGCTGTTTTTT; CDR3: CASSQTPTSGAGAGELFF
size: .; D: .; V: TRBV7-6; J: TRBJ2-4; DNA: TGTGCCAGCAGCTTAGGCGGCACAGCCAAAAACATTCAGTACTTC; CDR3: CASSLGGTAKNIQYF
size: .; D: .; V: TRBV28; J: TRBJ1-6; DNA: TGTGCCAGCAGTTTATGGGGCAGGAGGGATTCACCCCTCCACTTT; CDR3: CASSLWGRRDSPLHF
size: .; D: .; V: TRBV14; J: TRBJ2-3; DNA: TGTGCCAGCAGCTTACTCGGGACAGATACGCAGTATTTT; CDR3: CASSLLGTDTQYF
size: once; D: .; V: TRBV10-3; J: TRBJ1-4; DNA: TGTGCCATCAGTGAGGGAAGAGGCACCCCTGCAACTAATGAAAAACTGTTTTTT; CDR3: CAISEGRGTPATNEKLFF
size: .; D: .; V: TRBV6-5; J: TRBJ2-3; DNA: TGTGCCAGCAGTTACGTAGACTCCACAGATACGCAGTATTTT; CDR3: CASSYVDSTDTQYF
size: .; D: .; V: TRBV13; J: TRBJ2-1; DNA: TGTGCCAGCAGCTTAGTCTTAGGGGCTGAGCAGTTCTTC; CDR3: CASSLVLGAEQFF
size: .; D: TRBD1; V: TRBV6-6; J: TRBJ2-2; DNA: TGTGCCAGCAGTACGACAGGGGGCGAAACCGGGGAGCTGTTTTTT; CDR3: CASSTTGGETGELFF
size: .; D: TRBD1; V: TRBV28; J: TRBJ2-2; DNA: TGTGCCAGCAGGCTGGGACAGGGAAGCGGGGAGCTGTTTTTT; CDR3: CASRLGQGSGELFF
size: once; D: TRBD2; V: TRBV11-3; J: TRBJ2-2; DNA: TGTGCCAGCAGCTCCGGACTAGCGGGGAACACCGGGGAGCTGTTTTTT; CDR3: CASSSGLAGNTGELFF
size: .; D: TRBD2; V: TRBV7-2; J: TRBJ2-1; DNA: TGTGCCAGCAGCTTAGGCGGTAGCGGGAGGTCGGGCACCTACAATGAGCAGTTCTTC; CDR3: CASSLGGSGRSGTYNEQFF
size: .; D: TRBD1; V: TRBV2; J: TRBJ2-3; DNA: TGTGCCAGCAGGCTATCTAGGACAGGGGGGGGCACAGATACGCAGTATTTT; CDR3: CASRLSRTGGGTDTQYF
size: .; D: .; V: TRBV18; J: TRBJ2-7; DNA: TGTGCCAGCTCACCCCTTCGACGGGGGGCCTCCTACGAGCAGTACTTC; CDR3: CASSPLRRGASYEQYF
size: .; D: .; V: TRBV7-2; J: TRBJ2-5; DNA: TGTGCCAGCAGCCGAAGTTTCCGGGAGACCCAGTACTTC; CDR3: CASSRSFRETQYF
size: few; D: .; V: TRBV12-2; J: TRBJ1-1; DNA: TGTGCAAGTCGCTGCATTACAGGATTAGGCACTGAAGCTTTCTTT; CDR3: CASRCITGLGTEAFF
size: .; D: TRBD2; V: TRBV20-1; J: TRBJ2-7; DNA: TGCAGTGCTAGTACTAGCGGGAGGTTCAACGAGCAGTACTTC; CDR3: CSASTSGRFNEQYF
size: .; D: .; V: TRBV14; J: TRBJ2-1; DNA: TGTGCCAGCCGCCCCCCAGGGGGGCTTGAGCAGTTCTTC; CDR3: CASRPPGGLEQFF
size: .; D: TRBD1; V: TRBV11-2; J: TRBJ2-7; DNA: TGTGCCAGCAGCTTTCCCGGGACAGGGGTAGCGGCCTGGTACTTC; CDR3: CASSFPGTGVAAWYF
size: .; D: TRBD1; V: TRBV5-6; J: TRBJ2-7; DNA: TGTGCCAGCAGCTCTCAGGGGGCCTACGAGCAGTACTTC; CDR3: CASSSQGAYEQYF
size: .; D: TRBD1; V: TRBV10-3; J: TRBJ1-5; DNA: TGTGCCAACGGACAGGGCGATCAGCCCCAGCATTTT; CDR3: CANGQGDQPQHF
size: .; D: .; V: TRBV3-1/TRBV3-2; J: TRBJ1-4; DNA: TGTGCCAGCAGCCAAACAGGGTTCAATGATAATGAAAAACTGTTTTTT; CDR3: CASSQTGFNDNEKLFF
size: .; D: .; V: TRBV6-6; J: TRBJ2-5; DNA: TGTGCCAGCAGTTCCTCGCATATGCGGGAGACCCAGTACTTC; CDR3: CASSSSHMRETQYF
size: .; D: .; V: TRBV7-3; J: TRBJ2-6; DNA: TGTGCCAGCAGCTTGCGGGGCTCGAGCTCTGGGGCCAACGTCCTGACTTTC; CDR3: CASSLRGSSSGANVLTF
size: .; D: .; V: TRBV4-1; J: TRBJ2-1; DNA: TGCGCCAGCAGCCCGCCGGGCAATGAGCAGTTCTTC; CDR3: CASSPPGNEQFF
size: .; D: TRBD1; V: TRBV5-5; J: TRBJ2-5; DNA: TGTGCCAGCAGCTTGACCGGGACAGGGGGTGAGACCCAGTACTTC; CDR3: CASSLTGTGGETQYF
size: .; D: TRBD2; V: TRBV30; J: TRBJ2-2; DNA: TGTGCCTGGAGGGAGGGACTAGCGGACACCGGGGAGCTGTTTTTT; CDR3: CAWREGLADTGELFF
size: .; D: TRBD2; V: TRBV27; J: TRBJ2-2; DNA: TGTGCCAGCAGTCTACTCCTAGCGGGAGGCCCCGGGGAGCTGTTTTTT; CDR3: CASSLLLAGGPGELFF
size: .; D: .; V: TRBV7-9; J: TRBJ1-2; DNA: TGTGCCAGCAGCTTAGTCACAGCAAATGGCTACACCTTC; CDR3: CASSLVTANGYTF
size: .; D: TRBD1; V: TRBV9; J: TRBJ2-3; DNA: TGTGCCAGCAGCCGTTGGACAGGGTCGGGCACAGATACGCAGTATTTT; CDR3: CASSRWTGSGTDTQYF